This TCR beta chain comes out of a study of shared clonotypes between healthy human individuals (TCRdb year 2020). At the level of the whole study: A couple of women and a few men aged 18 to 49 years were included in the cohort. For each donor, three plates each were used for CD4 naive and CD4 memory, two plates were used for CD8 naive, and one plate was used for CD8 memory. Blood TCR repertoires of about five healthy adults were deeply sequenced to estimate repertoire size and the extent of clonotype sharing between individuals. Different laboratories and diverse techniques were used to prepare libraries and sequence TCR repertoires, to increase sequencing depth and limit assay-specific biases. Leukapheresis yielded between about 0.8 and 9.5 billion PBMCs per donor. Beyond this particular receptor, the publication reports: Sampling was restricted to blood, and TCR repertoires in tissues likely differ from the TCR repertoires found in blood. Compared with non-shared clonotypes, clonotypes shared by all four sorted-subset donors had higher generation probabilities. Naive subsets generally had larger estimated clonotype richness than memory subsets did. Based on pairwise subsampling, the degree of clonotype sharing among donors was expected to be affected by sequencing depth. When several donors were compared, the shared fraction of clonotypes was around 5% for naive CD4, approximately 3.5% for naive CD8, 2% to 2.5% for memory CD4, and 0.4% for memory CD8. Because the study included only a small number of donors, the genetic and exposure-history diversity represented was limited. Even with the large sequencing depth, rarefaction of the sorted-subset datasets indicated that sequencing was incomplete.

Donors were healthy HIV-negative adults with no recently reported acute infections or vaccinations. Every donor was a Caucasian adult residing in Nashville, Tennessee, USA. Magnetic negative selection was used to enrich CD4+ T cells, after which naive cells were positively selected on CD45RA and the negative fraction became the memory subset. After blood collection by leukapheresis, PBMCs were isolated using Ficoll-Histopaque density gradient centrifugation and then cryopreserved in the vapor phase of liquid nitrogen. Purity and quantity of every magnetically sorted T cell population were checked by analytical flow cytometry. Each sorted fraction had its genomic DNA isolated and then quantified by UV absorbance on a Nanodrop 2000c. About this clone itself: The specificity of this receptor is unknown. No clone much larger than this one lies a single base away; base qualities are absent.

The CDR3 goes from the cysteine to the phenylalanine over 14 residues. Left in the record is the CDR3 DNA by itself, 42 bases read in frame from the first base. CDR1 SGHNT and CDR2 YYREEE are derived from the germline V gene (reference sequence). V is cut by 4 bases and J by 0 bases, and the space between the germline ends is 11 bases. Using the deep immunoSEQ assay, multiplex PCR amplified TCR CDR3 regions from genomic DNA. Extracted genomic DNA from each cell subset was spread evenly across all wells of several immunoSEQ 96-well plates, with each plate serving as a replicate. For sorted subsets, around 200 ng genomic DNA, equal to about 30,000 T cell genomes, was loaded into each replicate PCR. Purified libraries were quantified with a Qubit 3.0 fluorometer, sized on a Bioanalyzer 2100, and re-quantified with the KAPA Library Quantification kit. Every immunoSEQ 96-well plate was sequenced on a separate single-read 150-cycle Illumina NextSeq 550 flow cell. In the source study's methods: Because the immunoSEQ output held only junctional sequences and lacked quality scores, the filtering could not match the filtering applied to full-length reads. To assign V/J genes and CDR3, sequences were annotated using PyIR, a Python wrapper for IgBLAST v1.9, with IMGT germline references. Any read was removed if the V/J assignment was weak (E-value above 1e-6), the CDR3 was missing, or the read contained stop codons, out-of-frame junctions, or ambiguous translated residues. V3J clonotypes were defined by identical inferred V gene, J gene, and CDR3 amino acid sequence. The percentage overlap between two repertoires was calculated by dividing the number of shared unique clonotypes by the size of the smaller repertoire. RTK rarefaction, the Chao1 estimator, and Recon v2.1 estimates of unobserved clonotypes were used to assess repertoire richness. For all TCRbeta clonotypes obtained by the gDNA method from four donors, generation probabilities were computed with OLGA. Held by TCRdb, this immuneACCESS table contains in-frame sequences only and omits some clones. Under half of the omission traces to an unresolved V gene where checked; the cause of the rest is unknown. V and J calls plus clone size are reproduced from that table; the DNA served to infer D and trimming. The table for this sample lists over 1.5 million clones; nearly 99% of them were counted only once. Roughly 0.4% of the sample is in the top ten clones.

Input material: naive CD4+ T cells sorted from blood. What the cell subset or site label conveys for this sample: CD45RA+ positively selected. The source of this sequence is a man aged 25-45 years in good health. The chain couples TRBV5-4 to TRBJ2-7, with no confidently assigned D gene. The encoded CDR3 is CASSPRSSSYEQYF. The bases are TGTGCCAGCAGCCCCAGGTCGAGCTCCTACGAGCAGTACTTC.